Listed below are T cell receptor beta chains from one sample, sequenced in a study of cytomegalovirus exposure and HLA in healthy donors. Sequencing was performed with immunoSEQ multiplex PCR; in TCRdb, only in-frame clones are kept and a portion is missing. The data show approximately 300,000 clones, around 90% seen once. Sequenced material: PBMCs. The receptors shown here come from a young woman in good health and CMV-seropositive. Both conserved end residues are part of each CDR3. Each record gives: V gene, D gene, J gene, clone size, CDR3 protein, CDR3 DNA. A D gene is named only where the DNA matches it firmly. Clone size appears in some rows only: once, few, many, or a class for an expanded clone.

TRBV29-1,TRBD2,TRBJ2-1,.,CSVEGMASGRVNEQFF,TGCAGCGTTGAGGGGATGGCTAGCGGGAGAGTGAATGAGCAGTTCTTC
TRBV27,.,TRBJ2-7,.,CASSLSGGGYEQYF,TGTGCCAGCAGTTTATCTGGGGGTGGGTACGAGCAGTACTTC
TRBV10-3,.,TRBJ1-5,.,CAISNSGDGQPQHF,TGTGCCATCAGTAATTCGGGAGACGGCCAGCCCCAGCATTTT
TRBV5-4,.,TRBJ1-1,.,CASNTGENTEAFF,TGTGCCAGCAACACAGGAGAGAACACTGAAGCTTTCTTT
TRBV2,TRBD2,TRBJ2-5,once,CASRRGLAGGFRETQYF,TGTGCCAGCAGACGAGGACTAGCGGGAGGGTTCAGGGAGACCCAGTACTTC
TRBV27,TRBD1,TRBJ2-7,.,CASSLIGQGMKSYEQYF,TGTGCCAGCAGTTTAATTGGACAGGGGATGAAGTCCTACGAGCAGTACTTC
TRBV18,.,TRBJ1-1,.,CASSPGRANTEAFF,TGTGCCAGCTCACCAGGTCGCGCGAACACTGAAGCTTTCTTT
TRBV6-1,TRBD2,TRBJ2-1,.,CASGQLATHEQFF,TGTGCCAGCGGACAACTAGCGACCCATGAGCAGTTCTTC
TRBV15,TRBD2,TRBJ2-3,.,CATSSGGAQRTQYF,TGTGCCACCAGCAGCGGGGGGGCCCAGCGGACGCAGTATTTT
TRBV6-1,.,TRBJ1-2,.,CASSEVGRGNYGYTF,TGTGCCAGCAGTGAAGTAGGTAGAGGGAACTATGGCTACACCTTC
TRBV20-1,TRBD1,TRBJ2-5,.,CSADREETQYF,TGCAGTGCGGACAGGGAAGAGACCCAGTACTTC
TRBV9,TRBD2,TRBJ2-3,.,CASSRWEGRADTQYF,TGTGCCAGCAGCCGGTGGGAGGGGCGGGCAGATACGCAGTATTTT
TRBV6-4,.,TRBJ1-1,few,CASSATGNTEAFF,TGTGCCAGCAGTGCGACGGGTAACACTGAAGCTTTCTTT
TRBV28,.,TRBJ1-5,.,CASSGAGPQHF,TGTGCCAGCAGTGGAGCAGGGCCCCAGCATTTT
TRBV27,.,TRBJ2-7,.,CASSLGRGTYEQYF,TGTGCCAGCAGTTTAGGACGTGGAACCTACGAGCAGTACTTC
TRBV7-8,TRBD1,TRBJ1-4,.,CASSPRTGRGEKLFF,TGTGCCAGCAGCCCGCGGACAGGGCGGGGTGAAAAACTGTTTTTT
TRBV7-8,.,TRBJ2-7,.,CASSLHASYEQYF,TGTGCCAGCAGCTTACACGCCAGCTACGAGCAGTACTTC
TRBV6-5,.,TRBJ2-2,.,CASCWINTGELFF,TGTGCCAGCTGTTGGATTAACACCGGGGAGCTGTTTTTT
TRBV27,TRBD1,TRBJ1-2,.,CASSPGTGNNYGYTF,TGTGCCAGCAGTCCCGGGACAGGAAACAACTATGGCTACACCTTC
TRBV5-6,.,TRBJ2-1,.,CASSQGLSSSYNEQFF,TGTGCCAGCAGCCAAGGACTATCGAGCTCCTACAATGAGCAGTTCTTC
TRBV28,.,TRBJ1-5,.,CASRGPGKLAQHF,TGTGCCAGCAGAGGGCCCGGTAAGTTGGCCCAGCATTTT
TRBV5-1,TRBD1,TRBJ2-3,.,CASSLGTGARTDTQYF,TGCGCCAGCAGCTTGGGGACAGGGGCCCGCACAGATACGCAGTATTTT
TRBV4-1,TRBD2,TRBJ2-2,.,CASSQDPTLAGRLPGELFF,TGCGCCAGCAGCCAAGATCCCACCCTAGCGGGGAGATTACCCGGGGAGCTGTTTTTT
TRBV4-2,TRBD1,TRBJ1-3,.,CASSLTPGQANPSGNTIYF,TGTGCCAGCAGCCTTACACCGGGACAGGCAAACCCCTCTGGAAACACCATATATTTT